Shown below are 9 T cell receptor beta chains from a single sample sequenced in a study of blood T cell repertoires in COVID-19. Assay used: immunoSEQ multiplex PCR; TCRdb lists only in-frame clones, some missing. The top ten hold 3.5% to 4.5% of the sample, which has fewer than 300,000 clones, approximately 85% seen once. Sample: PBMCs or T cells enriched from blood (not recorded which). The origin of the receptors is a woman in her twenties or thirties who had recovered from COVID-19.

CDR3 protein: CASRGGGGGYGYTF. In nucleotides, the CDR3 is TGTGCCAGCAGGGGTGGGGGGGGCGGCTATGGCTACACCTTC. The gene calls are TRBV27 and TRBJ1-2; tentative D call: TRBD1 (6 bases). The CDR3 totals 14 residues. Germline V gene sequence: CDR1 MNHEY, CDR2 SMNVEV (reference sequence). Trimming removed 6 bases at V and 4 bases at J, with 15 bases between.

The V call is TRBV3-1 (or the pseudogene TRBV3-2), the J call TRBJ1-1; D remains ambiguous. Germline CDR1 is LGHDT and CDR2 is YNNKEL (reference sequence). V was clipped by 4 bases and J by 0 bases, with 15 bases between them. The CDR3 sequence is 16 residues long. DNA for the CDR3: TGTGCCAGCAGCCGATCCTCGATTACAGTGAACACTGAAGCTTTCTTT. As protein: CASSRSSITVNTEAFF.

The chain uses TRBV2 and TRBJ2-1, with D tentatively TRBD1 (6 bases). CDR3 size: 14 residues. The germline gives CDR1 SNHLY, CDR2 FYNNEI. Trimming took 7 bases from V and 6 from J, leaving 16 bases between them. The CDR3 region is CASNLDRVSNEQFF. CDR3 DNA sequence: TGTGCCAGCAATTTGGACAGAGTCTCCAATGAGCAGTTCTTC.

The chain has TRBV5-1 and TRBJ1-5; 9 bases agree with TRBD1. Germline loops: CDR1 SGHRS, CDR2 YFSETQ. The CDR3 is 15 residues long. V lost 4 bases, J lost 3 bases, and 5 bases stayed unmatched. CDR3 nucleotides: TGCGCCAGCAGCCCCGGGACAGGGCACAATCAGCCCCAGCATTTT. Translation: CASSPGTGHNQPQHF.

CDR3 sequence (DNA): TGTGCCAGCAGTGAGGGCCCATGGGAAAAACTGTTTTTT. Residues: CASSEGPWEKLFF. The rearrangement uses TRBV6-1 and TRBJ1-4; D is uncertain. The CDR3 spans 13 residues. Trimming removed 3 bases from V and 8 bases from J, with 10 bases in between. The germline gives CDR1 MNHNS, CDR2 SASEGT.

The chain carries TRBV6-5 and TRBJ2-5; D gene unclear. Trimming stripped 8 bases from V and 5 bases from J, with 15 bases between. The CDR3 totals 13 residues. CDR1 and CDR2 from the germline V gene are MNHEY and SVGAGI. Here the CDR3 DNA reads TGTGCCAGCGTCGGAGCACCCCCGGAGACCCAGTACTTC. It encodes CASVGAPPETQYF.

The rearrangement uses TRBV25-1 and TRBJ2-1, with 9 bases matching TRBD2. The germline V gene encodes CDR1 MGHDK and CDR2 SYGVNS. V was clipped by 2 bases and J by 5 bases; unmatched bases: 10. The CDR3 runs to 17 residues. The CDR3 region has the DNA TGTGCCAGCAGTGAAGGGATCAGGACTAGCGCTCACAATGAGCAGTTCTTC. Amino acid sequence: CASSEGIRTSAHNEQFF.

V gene TRBV6-5 combines with J gene TRBJ2-2; D is ambiguous. Trimming removed 2 bases at V and 0 bases at J, with 7 bases between. The V gene's germline CDR1 is MNHEY and CDR2 SVGAGI. This CDR3 is built from 15 residues. The CDR3 nucleotides are TGTGCCAGCAGTTACCGTAGTACGAACACCGGGGAGCTGTTTTTT. Amino acids: CASSYRSTNTGELFF.

The chain recombines TRBV18 with TRBJ1-2; D remains ambiguous. Germline V gene lookup returns CDR1 KGHSH and CDR2 LQKENI. V lost 1 base to trimming and J lost 5 bases, with 14 bases between them. There are 15 residues in the CDR3. The chain's CDR3 is CASSPRAQTTYGYTF. For the CDR3, the DNA is TGTGCCAGCTCACCACGCGCACAGACAACATATGGCTACACCTTC.